What follows is one TCR beta chain and its context. The antigen is undetermined. These data belong to a study of cytomegalovirus exposure and HLA in healthy donors. Study context: Samples from HLA-typed donors yielded 65 million to 85 million unique TCRs in an early data release.

60 Vbeta and 13 Jbeta primers were used in PCR. Generated by immunoSEQ multiplex PCR, the TCRdb table keeps only in-frame clones and is missing some. Among about 160,000 clones listed, about 81% were seen once. The CDR3 consists of 12 residues. The V and J ends lost 1 base and 4 bases, in that order; junction bases with no gene match: 0. Germline lookup yields CDR1 SQVTM and CDR2 ANQGSEA. Whole-study results and caveats: Relative to equally common others, HLA-associated TCR beta chains showed greater clonal expansion in a later analysis. Researchers reported in a later analysis that common viral pathogens appeared linked to several top clusters.

The chain has TRBV29-1 and TRBJ1-2, with 7 bases lining up with TRBD1. The TCR was taken from a girl aged 5-17 years in good health and CMV-seropositive. The sample consisted of PBMCs. Here the CDR3 reads CSVEGQGYGYTF. The CDR3, as DNA: TGCAGCGTTGAAGGACAGGGCTATGGCTACACCTTC. Filled out from reference TRBV29-1 and TRBJ1-2, the complete variable domain reads SAVISQKPSRDICQRGTSLTIQCQVDSQVTMMFWYRQQPGQSLTLIATANQGSEATYESGFVIDKFPISRPNLTFSTLTVSNMSPEDSSIYLCSVEGQGYGYTFGSGTRLTVV.